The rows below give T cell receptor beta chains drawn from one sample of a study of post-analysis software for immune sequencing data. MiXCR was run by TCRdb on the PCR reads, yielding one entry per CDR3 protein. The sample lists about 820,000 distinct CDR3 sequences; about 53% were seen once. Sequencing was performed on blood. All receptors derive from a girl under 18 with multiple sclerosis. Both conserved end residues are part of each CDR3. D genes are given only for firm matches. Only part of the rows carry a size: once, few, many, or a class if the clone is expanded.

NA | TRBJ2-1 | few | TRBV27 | CASSYEGGPYNEQFF | TGTGCCAGCAGTTATGAAGGCGGACCCTACAATGAGCAGTTCTTC
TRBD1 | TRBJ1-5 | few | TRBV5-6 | CASSEGTGRGNQPQHF | TGTGCCAGCAGCGAGGGGACAGGACGAGGCAATCAGCCCCAGCATTTT
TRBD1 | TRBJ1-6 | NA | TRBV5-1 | CASRSDRGGSYNSPLHF | TGCGCCAGCAGGTCGGACAGGGGGGGATCCTATAATTCACCCCTCCACTTT
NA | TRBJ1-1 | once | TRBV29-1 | CSVEDGAAPGTEAFF | TGCAGCGTTGAAGATGGGGCTGCCCCGGGCACTGAAGCTTTCTTT
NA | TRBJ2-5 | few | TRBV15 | CATSRDYPLGETQYF | TGTGCCACCAGCAGAGATTACCCCTTGGGAGAGACCCAGTACTTC
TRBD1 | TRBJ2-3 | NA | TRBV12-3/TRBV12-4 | CASSSWTGISTDTQYF | TGTGCCAGCAGCAGCTGGACAGGAATTAGCACAGATACGCAGTATTTT
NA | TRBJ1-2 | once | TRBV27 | CASSLFRGTGGYTF | TGTGCCAGCAGTTTATTCCGGGGAACGGGAGGCTACACCTTC
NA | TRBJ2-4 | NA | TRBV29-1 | CSVEDVRAENIQYF | TGCAGCGTTGAAGACGTACGGGCGGAGAACATTCAGTACTTC
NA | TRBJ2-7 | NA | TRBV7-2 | CASSLTGSKYSYEQYF | TGTGCCAGCAGCCTTACAGGGTCGAAGTACTCCTACGAGCAGTACTTC
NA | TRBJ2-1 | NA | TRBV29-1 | CSVEESDASSYNEQFF | TGCAGCGTTGAAGAAAGCGACGCTAGCTCCTACAATGAGCAGTTCTTC
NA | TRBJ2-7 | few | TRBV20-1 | CSARDLTNNAAEQYF | TGCAGTGCTAGAGATCTGACGAACAACGCGGCCGAGCAGTACTTC
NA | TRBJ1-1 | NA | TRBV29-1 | CSVSTQYTEAFF | TGCAGCGTTAGTACACAGTACACTGAAGCTTTCTTT
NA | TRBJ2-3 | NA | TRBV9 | CASSVGPGAGTDTQYF | TGTGCCAGCAGCGTAGGCCCGGGAGCTGGCACAGATACGCAGTATTTT
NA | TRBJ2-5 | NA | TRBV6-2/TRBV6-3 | CASRTWISETQYF | TGTGCCAGCAGGACGTGGATTTCAGAGACCCAGTACTTC
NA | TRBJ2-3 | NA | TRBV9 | CASSTPRRDSSTDTQYF | TGTGCCAGCAGCACCCCCCGGAGGGATTCTAGCACAGATACGCAGTATTTT
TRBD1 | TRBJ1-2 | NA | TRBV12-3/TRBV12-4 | CAVKDREVWGYTF | TGTGCCGTAAAGGACAGGGAAGTGTGGGGCTACACCTTC
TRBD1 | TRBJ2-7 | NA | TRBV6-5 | CASTDRGRIYEQYF | TGTGCCAGCACCGACAGGGGGCGCATCTACGAGCAGTACTTC
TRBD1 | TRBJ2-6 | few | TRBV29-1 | CSVRTDRPGANVLTF | TGCAGCGTTCGAACGGACAGGCCTGGGGCCAACGTCCTGACTTTC
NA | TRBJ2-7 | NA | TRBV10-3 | CAISQGPRLAYEQYF | TGTGCCATCAGTCAGGGACCTCGACTCGCCTACGAGCAGTACTTC
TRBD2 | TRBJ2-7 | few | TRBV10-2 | CASSLPGGRGTYEQYF | TGCGCCAGCAGCCTCCCGGGCGGGAGAGGGACCTACGAGCAGTACTTC
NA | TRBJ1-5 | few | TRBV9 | CASSVRQRYGNQPQHF | TGTGCCAGCAGCGTACGCCAGAGGTATGGCAATCAGCCCCAGCATTTT
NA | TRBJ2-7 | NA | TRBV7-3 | CASSLSPNSCEQYF | TGTGCCAGCAGCTTATCCCCCAACTCCTGCGAGCAGTACTTC
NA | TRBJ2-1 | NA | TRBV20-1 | CSGQAPSGGGEQFF | TGCAGTGGCCAAGCGCCTAGCGGAGGGGGTGAGCAGTTCTTC
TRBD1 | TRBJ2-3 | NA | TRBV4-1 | CASSQDGTGGTDTQYF | TGCGCCAGCAGCCAAGATGGGACAGGGGGTACAGATACGCAGTATTTT
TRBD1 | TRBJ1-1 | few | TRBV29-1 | CSVWTGTAREAFF | TGCAGCGTGTGGACAGGGACAGCGCGTGAAGCTTTCTTT
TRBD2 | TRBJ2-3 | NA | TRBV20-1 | CSATEVAGGFPDTQYF | TGCAGTGCTACCGAAGTAGCGGGAGGTTTCCCAGATACGCAGTATTTT
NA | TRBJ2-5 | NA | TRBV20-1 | CSARERIQETQYF | TGCAGTGCTAGGGAACGGATACAAGAGACCCAGTACTTC
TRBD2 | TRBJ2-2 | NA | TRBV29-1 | CSVARGGTGELFF | TGCAGCGTTGCGCGGGGGGGAACTGGGGAGCTGTTTTTT
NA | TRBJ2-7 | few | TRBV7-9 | CASSRRGANEQYF | TGTGCCAGCAGCCGACGAGGGGCTAACGAGCAGTACTTC
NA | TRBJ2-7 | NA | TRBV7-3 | CASSLTWATGRGAEQYF | TGTGCCAGCAGCTTAACGTGGGCTACGGGCAGAGGAGCCGAGCAGTACTTC
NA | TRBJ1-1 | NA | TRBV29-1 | CSVERQTMNTEAFF | TGCAGCGTTGAACGACAGACTATGAACACTGAAGCTTTCTTT
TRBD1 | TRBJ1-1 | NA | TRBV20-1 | CSAAGQGMNTEAFF | TGCAGTGCTGCAGGACAGGGGATGAACACTGAAGCTTTCTTT
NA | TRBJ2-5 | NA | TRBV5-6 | CASSLGQAKRETQYF | TGTGCCAGCAGCTTGGGACAGGCCAAGCGGGAGACCCAGTACTTC
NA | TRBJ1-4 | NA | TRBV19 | CASSRYRESTANEKLFF | TGTGCCAGTAGTAGGTACAGGGAGAGTACGGCTAATGAAAAACTGTTTTTT
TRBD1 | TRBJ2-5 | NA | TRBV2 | CASSRDRGSPGREQYF | TGTGCCAGCAGCCGGGACAGGGGATCACCGGGGCGAGAGCAGTACTTC
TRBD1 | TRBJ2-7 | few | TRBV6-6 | CASNDRAYEQYF | TGTGCCAGCAACGACAGGGCCTACGAGCAGTACTTC
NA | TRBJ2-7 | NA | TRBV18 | CASSPNQLRTDYEQYF | TGTGCCAGCTCACCTAACCAACTTAGGACAGACTACGAGCAGTACTTC
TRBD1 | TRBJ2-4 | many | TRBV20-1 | CSAPGGLAKNIQYF | TGCAGTGCACCAGGGGGCTTAGCCAAAAACATTCAGTACTTC
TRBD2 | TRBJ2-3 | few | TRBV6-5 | CASSLGLAFDTQYF | TGTGCCAGCAGTTTAGGACTAGCGTTCGATACGCAGTATTTT
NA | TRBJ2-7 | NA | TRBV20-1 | CSARADTGGGYEQYF | TGCAGTGCTAGGGCAGACACAGGAGGGGGCTACGAGCAGTACTTC
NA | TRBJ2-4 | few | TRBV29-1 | CSVEAPSQYTRAKNIQYF | TGCAGCGTTGAAGCCCCCTCACAGTATACGAGGGCCAAGAACATTCAGTACTTC
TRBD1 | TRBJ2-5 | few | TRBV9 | CASSVGQGWIETQYF | TGTGCCAGCAGCGTAGGACAGGGGTGGATAGAGACCCAGTACTTC
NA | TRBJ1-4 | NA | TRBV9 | CASSAFGGGANEKLFF | TGTGCCAGCAGCGCTTTCGGGGGGGGTGCTAATGAAAAACTGTTTTTT
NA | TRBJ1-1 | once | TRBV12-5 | CAAKTVNTEAFF | TGTGCAGCTAAGACAGTGAACACTGAAGCTTTCTTT
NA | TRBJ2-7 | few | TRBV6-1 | CASTHDEQYF | TGTGCCAGCACCCATGACGAGCAGTACTTC
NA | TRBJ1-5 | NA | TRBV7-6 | CASSLADNQPQHF | TGTGCCAGCAGCTTAGCCGACAATCAGCCCCAGCATTTT
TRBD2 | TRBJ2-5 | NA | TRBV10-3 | CAISEPRLAGGQTQYF | TGTGCCATCAGTGAGCCCCGACTAGCGGGGGGCCAGACCCAGTACTTC
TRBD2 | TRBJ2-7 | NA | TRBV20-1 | CSAREDSGDPYEQYF | TGCAGTGCTAGAGAAGATAGCGGGGATCCCTACGAGCAGTACTTC
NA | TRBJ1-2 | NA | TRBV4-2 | CASSQVRERSRGYTF | TGTGCCAGCAGCCAAGTAAGGGAGAGGAGCCGGGGCTACACCTTC
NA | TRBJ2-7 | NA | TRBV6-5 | CASSISSSYEQYF | TGTGCCAGCAGCATTTCCAGCTCCTACGAGCAGTACTTC
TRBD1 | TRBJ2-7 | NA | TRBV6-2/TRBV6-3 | CASSYSTRGTGSSSYEQYF | TGTGCCAGCAGTTACTCGACCCGTGGGACAGGATCGAGCTCCTACGAGCAGTACTTC